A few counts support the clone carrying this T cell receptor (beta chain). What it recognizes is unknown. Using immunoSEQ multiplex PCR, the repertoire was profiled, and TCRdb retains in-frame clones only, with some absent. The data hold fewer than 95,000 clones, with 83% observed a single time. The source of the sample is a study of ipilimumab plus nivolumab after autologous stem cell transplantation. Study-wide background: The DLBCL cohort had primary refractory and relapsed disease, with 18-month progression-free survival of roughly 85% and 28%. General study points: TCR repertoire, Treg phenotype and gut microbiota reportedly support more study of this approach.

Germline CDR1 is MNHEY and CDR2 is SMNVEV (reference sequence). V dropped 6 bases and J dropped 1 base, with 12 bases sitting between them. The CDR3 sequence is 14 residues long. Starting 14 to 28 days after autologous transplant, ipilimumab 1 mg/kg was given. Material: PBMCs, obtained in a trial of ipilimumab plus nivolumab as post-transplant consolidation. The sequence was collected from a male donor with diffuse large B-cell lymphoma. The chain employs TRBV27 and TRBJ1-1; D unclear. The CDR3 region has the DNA TGTGCCAGCAGACAATCCGTAGGGAACACTGAAGCTTTCTTT. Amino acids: CASRQSVGNTEAFF.